This T cell receptor (beta chain) was found in a study of graft-versus-host responses after intestinal transplantation (dated by TCRdb to about 2021). Regarding the research as a whole: Multivisceral, liver-intestinal, or isolated intestinal transplants were received by the recipients. Anti-thymocyte globulin induction was given to all recipients, followed by maintenance tacrolimus and steroids for 2 to 4 years. To identify alloreactive clones, pre-transplant mixed lymphocyte reaction products were sequenced and compared with unstimulated pre-transplant donor and recipient T cells. A peak of at least 4% donor T cells among recipient peripheral blood mononuclear cells was the definition used for donor T cell macrochimerism. Instead of going to the commercial service, samples from a few later patients were sequenced in-house on an Illumina MiSeq and processed with MiXCR. Of the approximately 25 intestinal transplant recipients enrolled in the cohort, one of whom was a retransplant, a few patients without pretransplant specimens were excluded. Graft-versus-host and host-versus-graft alloreactive T cell clones were tracked in the graft, circulation and bone marrow after intestinal transplantation using bulk TCR-beta CDR3 sequencing.

Points the paper makes about the study in general: In the allografts of patients with donor T cell macrochimerism, GvH to HvG T cell clonal ratios were high. The relatively low number and heterogeneity of intestinal transplant patients limited the conclusions. Early after transplant, peak levels of circulating GvH clones were found to be associated with declines in HvG clones. GvH clones were found in recipient bone marrow, and some of the GvH clones appeared earlier in ileal mucosa or blood, which is consistent with an intestinal mucosal origin.

Via the germline V gene, CDR1 is SGHAT and CDR2 FQNNGV. The CDR3 runs 15 amino acids, cysteine and phenylalanine included. Of the read, only the CDR3 DNA is kept; its 45 bases are in frame from base 1. This specimen's time point label, interpreted: cells obtained before transplantation from donor or recipient. CD3+CD4+ and CD3+CD8+ populations were FACS-sorted from unstimulated pre-transplant donor and recipient cells taken from spleen or lymph nodes. The library was built by means of the immunoSEQ multiplex PCR assay. In most patients, genomic DNA was isolated using the Qiagen DNeasy Blood and Tissue Kit and sent frozen to Adaptive Biotechnologies for TCR sequencing. Adaptive Biotechnologies carried out high-throughput TCR-beta CDR3 sequencing of genomic DNA for most patients. Concerning the study's data processing: Adaptive's ImmunoSEQ software was the source of the TCR sequencing data for roughly 19 patients, while a few other patients were processed with MiXCR and VDJtools. CD4 versus CD8 sorting errors were corrected by removing sequences found in both subsets at a frequency ratio below 5:1. CDR3 nucleotide sequences shared between donor and recipient were removed because their origin could not be assigned. At least 2-fold expansion over unstimulated cells and a minimum CFSE-low frequency of 0.002% (template counts) or 0.001% (read counts) were required for clones to be classified as alloreactive. Mappable clones were those detected in sequenced pre-transplant spleen, lymph node, or MLR CFSE-low populations of the donor or recipient. Cumulative frequency of alloreactive clones was calculated as a percentage of all sequences weighted by copy number. The clones in this table, taken by TCRdb from immuneACCESS, are in-frame only. Not every clone is retained; where verified, under half of the shortfall comes from an unresolved V gene, and the cause of the rest is unknown. V and J calls and clone size are given by that table; D and trimming were obtained from the DNA. Across this sample there are about 97,000 clones, with about nine tenths seen only once. About 0.07% of the sample is held by the ten biggest clonotypes.

A note on this clone: Its antigen remains unidentified. Nothing much larger sits one base from this clone, and base qualities are not available.

The sample consisted of unstimulated CD8+ T cells sorted from spleen or lymph node cells, taken before transplant. The chain joins TRBV11-2 to TRBJ2-5, with TRBD1 matching 7 junction bases. TRBJ2-7 explains the end of the DNA better; the J call may be wrong. This clonotype originated in a human donor who was the organ donor for an intestinal transplant. The sequenced DNA: TGTGCCAGCAGCTTAGGGGAACAGGGGCCCTACGAGCAGTACTTC. Its protein is CASSLGEQGPYEQYF.